This T cell receptor beta chain is from a study of cytotoxic CD8 clonotypes in ibrutinib-treated CLL (dated by TCRdb to about 2021). Regarding the study in general: The cohort was composed of 10 to 11 relapsed/refractory and around 15 treatment-naive patients; IGHV unmutated status was identified in 17 patients. Responses were partial in around 25 patients and complete in 2; after median approximately 67 months follow-up, some 14 stayed in remission and about 12 progressed. Samples at response were collected after a median of approximately twelve months of treatment, with a range of about 6 to 36 months. Samples averaged approximately 250,000 productive templates and around 91,000 productive rearrangements. Longitudinal samples were available for about 30% of the 86 trial participants. Cryopreserved peripheral blood mononuclear cells were collected at three points: before therapy, at response, and at either sustained remission or disease progression. Every sample from remission and from progressive disease was obtained while the patients were still on ibrutinib.

In the paper's terms, the time point label means: 12 months on ibrutinib. Roughly 2 micrograms of genomic DNA were extracted from cryopreserved PBMCs for TCR beta library preparation. Longitudinal blood samples from CLL patients on ibrutinib monotherapy underwent high-throughput TCR beta sequencing. The patients took part in an open-label, single-center phase 2 trial of ibrutinib monotherapy. Each clonotype received, on average, 10x coverage in deep resolution sequencing performed on a MiSeq, where the target depth lay between 1 in 1 million and 1 in 200,000 T cells. The immunoSEQ hsTCRB Kit was used to generate TCR beta libraries. In the authors' own workflow: The data were analyzed with ImmunoSEQ Analyzer and ImmunoSEQ Data Assistant, and V, D and J gene assignments followed IMGT definitions. Clonality, with values ranging from 0 to 1, was calculated as one minus the normalized Shannon entropy of productive rearrangement frequencies. Only overrepresented clonotypes making up at least 0.05% of each patient's repertoire were included in the public clonotype analysis. Around 12 age-matched healthy donor repertoires from immuneACCESS were used as controls for clonality. What TCRdb holds here is the immuneACCESS table cut down to in-frame rearrangements. Part of the clones is not present; checked against another copy, under half of the missing clones reflect an unresolved V gene, and the others are unexplained. D and trimming were read from the DNA, whereas the V and J calls and clone size are those reported in that table. This sample gives about 140,000 clones in total; more than 85% of them show up just once. The ten largest clones take up approximately 10% of the sample.

A note on this clone: Its antigen remains unidentified. One base away there is no much larger clone; base qualities are not given.

Overall study outcomes, separate from this receptor: Public clonotypes were rare and either contracted or stayed stable during treatment, and the rise in clonality at ibrutinib response reflected the expansion of private clonotypes. Clonality increased at ibrutinib response, stayed stable in sustained remission, and fell back toward baseline at progression. Baseline clonality was found to be higher than that of age-matched healthy donors and was strongly correlated with circulating CD8+ T-cell counts. Lymph node repertoires were not examined, and the timing of sampling was not matched between patients in sustained remission and those whose disease progressed.

The CDR3, cysteine through phenylalanine, is 12 amino acids long. Kept here is only the CDR3 DNA, which spans 36 bases and is read in frame from base 1. From a lookup of the germline V gene, CDR1 and CDR2 are SGDLS and YYNGEE. The V and J ends are trimmed by 1 base and 3 bases, leaving 5 bases between them. The specimen comprised PBMCs, sampled after 12 months of ibrutinib treatment. The V and J genes are TRBV9 and TRBJ2-7; a confident D gene designation cannot be given. The clonotype originates from a human donor with chronic lymphocytic leukemia. The DNA is TGTGCCAGCAGCGTAACTGACTACGAGCAGTACTTC. This translates into CASSVTDYEQYF.